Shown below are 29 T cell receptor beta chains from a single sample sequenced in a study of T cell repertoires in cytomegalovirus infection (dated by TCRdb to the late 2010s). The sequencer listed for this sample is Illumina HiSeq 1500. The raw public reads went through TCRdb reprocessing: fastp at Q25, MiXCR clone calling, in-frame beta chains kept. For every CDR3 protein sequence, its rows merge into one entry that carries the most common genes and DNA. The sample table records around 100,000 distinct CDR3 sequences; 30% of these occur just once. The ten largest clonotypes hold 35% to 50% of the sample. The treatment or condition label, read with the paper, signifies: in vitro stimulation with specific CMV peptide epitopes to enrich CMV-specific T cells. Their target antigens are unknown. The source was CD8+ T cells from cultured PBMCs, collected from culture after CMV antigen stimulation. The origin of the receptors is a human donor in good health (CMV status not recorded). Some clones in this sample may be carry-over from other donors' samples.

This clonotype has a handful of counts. CDR3 region: CASSPLEMADTQYF. CDR3 sequence (DNA): TGCGCCAGCAGTCCGCTGGAGATGGCAGATACGCAGTATTTT. The chain carries TRBV4-1 and TRBJ2-3; D is unclear. Trimming stripped 6 bases from V and 4 bases from J, with 14 bases between. Germline CDR1 is MGHRA and CDR2 is YSYEKL. The CDR3 length is 14 residues.

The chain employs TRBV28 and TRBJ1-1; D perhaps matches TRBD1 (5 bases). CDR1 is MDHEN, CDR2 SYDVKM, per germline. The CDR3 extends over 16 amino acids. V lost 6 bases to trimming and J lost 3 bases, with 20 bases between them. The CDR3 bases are TGTGCCAGCAGCCAGGTAGGGGCAGGGCGGTACACTGAAGCTTTCTTT. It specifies CASSQVGAGRYTEAFF.

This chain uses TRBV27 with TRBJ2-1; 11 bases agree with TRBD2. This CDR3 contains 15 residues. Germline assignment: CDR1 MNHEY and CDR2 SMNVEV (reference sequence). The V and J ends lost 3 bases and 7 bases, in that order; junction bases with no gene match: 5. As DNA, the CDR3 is TGTGCCAGCAGTTTGATAGCGGGGGGGCGTAATGAGCAGTTCTTC. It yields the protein CASSLIAGGRNEQFF.

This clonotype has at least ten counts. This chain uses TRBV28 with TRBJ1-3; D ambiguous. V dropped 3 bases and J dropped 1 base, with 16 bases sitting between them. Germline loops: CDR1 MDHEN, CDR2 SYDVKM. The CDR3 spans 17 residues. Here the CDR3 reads CASSLAVQRASGNTIYF. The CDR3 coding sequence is TGTGCCAGCAGTTTGGCAGTACAGCGGGCTTCTGGAAACACCATATATTTT. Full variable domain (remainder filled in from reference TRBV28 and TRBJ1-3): DVKVTQSSRYLVKRTGEKVFLECVQDMDHENMFWYRQDPGLGLRLIYFSYDVKMKEKGDIPEGYSVSREKKERFSLILESASTNQTSMYLCASSLAVQRASGNTIYFGEGSWLTVV.

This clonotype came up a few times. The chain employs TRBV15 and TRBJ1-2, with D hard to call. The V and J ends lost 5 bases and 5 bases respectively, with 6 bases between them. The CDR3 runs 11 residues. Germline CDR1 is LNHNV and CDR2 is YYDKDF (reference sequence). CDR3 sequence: CATSPGYGYTF. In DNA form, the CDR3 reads TGTGCCACCAGCCCAGGTTATGGCTACACCTTC. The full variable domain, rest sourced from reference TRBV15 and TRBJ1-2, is DAMVIQNPRYQVTQFGKPVTLSCSQTLNHNVMYWYQQKSSQAPKLLFHYYDKDFNNEADTPDNFQSRRPNTSFCFLDIRSPGLGDTAMYLCATSPGYGYTFGSGTRLTVV.

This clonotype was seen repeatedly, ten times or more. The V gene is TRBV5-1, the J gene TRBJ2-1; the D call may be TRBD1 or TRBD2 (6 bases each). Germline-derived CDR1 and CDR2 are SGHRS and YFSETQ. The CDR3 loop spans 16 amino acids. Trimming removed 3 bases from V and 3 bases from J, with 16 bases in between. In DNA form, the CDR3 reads TGCGCCAGCAGCTACACCCCGGGGGCCCACTACAATGAGCAGTTCTTC. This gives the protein CASSYTPGAHYNEQFF.

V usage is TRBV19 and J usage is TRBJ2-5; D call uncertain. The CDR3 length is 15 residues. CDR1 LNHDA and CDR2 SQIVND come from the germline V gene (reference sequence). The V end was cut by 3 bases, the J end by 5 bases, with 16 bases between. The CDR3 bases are TGTGCCAGTAGTATCCTGACAACCCTGGGGGAGACCCAGTACTTC. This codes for CASSILTTLGETQYF.

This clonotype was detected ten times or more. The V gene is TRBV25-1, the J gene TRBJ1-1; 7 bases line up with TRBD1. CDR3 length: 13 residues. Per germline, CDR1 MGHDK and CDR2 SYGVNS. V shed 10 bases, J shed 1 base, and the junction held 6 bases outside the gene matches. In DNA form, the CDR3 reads TGTGCCACCCAAAGGACAGGGAACACTGAAGCTTTCTTT. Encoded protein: CATQRTGNTEAFF.

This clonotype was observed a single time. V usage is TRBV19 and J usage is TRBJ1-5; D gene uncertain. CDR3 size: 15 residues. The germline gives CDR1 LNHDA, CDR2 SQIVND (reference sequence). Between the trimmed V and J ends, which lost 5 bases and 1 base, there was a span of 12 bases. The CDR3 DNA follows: TGTGCCAGTAGTTCCTGGACGGAGAGCAATCAGCCCCAGCATTTT. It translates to CASSSWTESNQPQHF.

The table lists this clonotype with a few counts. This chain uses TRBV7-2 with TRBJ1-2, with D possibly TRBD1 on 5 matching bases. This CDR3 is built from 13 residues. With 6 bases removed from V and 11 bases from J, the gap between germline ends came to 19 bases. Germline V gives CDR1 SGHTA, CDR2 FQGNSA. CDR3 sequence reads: CASRGGDARQYTF. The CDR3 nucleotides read TGTGCCAGCAGGGGAGGGGATGCGCGACAATACACCTTC.

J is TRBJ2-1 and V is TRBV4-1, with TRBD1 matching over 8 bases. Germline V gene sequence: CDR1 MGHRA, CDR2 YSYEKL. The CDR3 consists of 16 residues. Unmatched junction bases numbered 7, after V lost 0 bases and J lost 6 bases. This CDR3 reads CASSQEDRAIGNEQFF. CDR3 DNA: TGCGCCAGCAGCCAAGAGGACAGGGCGATTGGCAATGAGCAGTTCTTC.

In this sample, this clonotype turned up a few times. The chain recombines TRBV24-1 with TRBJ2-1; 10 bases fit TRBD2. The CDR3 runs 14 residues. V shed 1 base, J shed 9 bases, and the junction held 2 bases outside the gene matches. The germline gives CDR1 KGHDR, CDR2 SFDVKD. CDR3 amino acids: CATSDLAGGPEQFF. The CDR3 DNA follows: TGTGCCACCAGTGATTTAGCGGGGGGGCCTGAGCAGTTCTTC.

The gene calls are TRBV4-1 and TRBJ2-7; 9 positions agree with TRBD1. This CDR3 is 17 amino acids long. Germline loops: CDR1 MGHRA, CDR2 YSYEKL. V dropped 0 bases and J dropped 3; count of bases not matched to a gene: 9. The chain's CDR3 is CASSQETGGTGYYEQYF. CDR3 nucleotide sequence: TGCGCCAGCAGCCAAGAAACGGGTGGGACAGGGTACTACGAGCAGTACTTC.

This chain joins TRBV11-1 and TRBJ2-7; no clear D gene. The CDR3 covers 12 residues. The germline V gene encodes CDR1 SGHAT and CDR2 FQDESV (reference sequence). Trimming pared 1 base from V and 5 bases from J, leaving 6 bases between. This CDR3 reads CASSLEADEQYF. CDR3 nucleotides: TGTGCCAGCAGCTTAGAGGCAGACGAGCAGTACTTC.

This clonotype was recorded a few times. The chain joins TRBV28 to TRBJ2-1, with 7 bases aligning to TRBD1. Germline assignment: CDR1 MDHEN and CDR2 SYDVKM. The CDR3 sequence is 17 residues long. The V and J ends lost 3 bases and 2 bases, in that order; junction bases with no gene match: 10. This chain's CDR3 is CASSFHPGQGAYNEQFF. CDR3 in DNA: TGTGCCAGCAGTTTCCACCCCGGGCAGGGGGCCTACAATGAGCAGTTCTTC.

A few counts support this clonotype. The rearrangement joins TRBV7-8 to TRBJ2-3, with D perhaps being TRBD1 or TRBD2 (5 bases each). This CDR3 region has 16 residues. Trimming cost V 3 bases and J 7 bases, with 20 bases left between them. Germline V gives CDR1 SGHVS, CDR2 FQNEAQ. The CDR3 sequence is CASSFRDLLHTNTQYF. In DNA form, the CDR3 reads TGTGCCAGCAGCTTCCGGGACCTCCTCCACACTAATACGCAGTATTTT.

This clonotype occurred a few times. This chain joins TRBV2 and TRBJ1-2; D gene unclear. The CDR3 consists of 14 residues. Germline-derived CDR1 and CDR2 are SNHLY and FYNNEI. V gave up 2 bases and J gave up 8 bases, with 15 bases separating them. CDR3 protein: CASSEFPSRRGYTF. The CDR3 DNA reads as TGTGCCAGCAGTGAATTCCCGAGCCGGAGGGGCTACACCTTC.

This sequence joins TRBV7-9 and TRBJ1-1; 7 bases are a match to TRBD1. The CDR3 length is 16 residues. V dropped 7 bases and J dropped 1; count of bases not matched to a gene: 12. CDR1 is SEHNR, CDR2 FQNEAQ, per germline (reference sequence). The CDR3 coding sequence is TGTGCCAGCACCCCTCGAGGGGGCGGGGAGAACACTGAAGCTTTCTTT. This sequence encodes CASTPRGGGENTEAFF.

As DNA, the CDR3 is TGTGCCAGCAGCGGGTCTCCGGGCAATGAGCAGTTCTTC. It yields the protein CASSGSPGNEQFF. This chain links TRBV6-4 with TRBJ2-1; D ambiguous. The germline V and J ends were trimmed by 6 bases and 6 bases, with 12 bases remaining between them. The V gene's germline CDR1 is MRHNA and CDR2 SNTAGT. The CDR3 is 13 amino acids.

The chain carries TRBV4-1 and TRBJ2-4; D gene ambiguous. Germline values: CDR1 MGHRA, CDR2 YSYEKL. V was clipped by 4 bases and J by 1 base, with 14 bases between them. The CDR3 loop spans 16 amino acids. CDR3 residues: CASSRQTSGAKNIQYF. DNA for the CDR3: TGCGCCAGCAGCCGTCAGACCAGTGGGGCCAAAAACATTCAGTACTTC.

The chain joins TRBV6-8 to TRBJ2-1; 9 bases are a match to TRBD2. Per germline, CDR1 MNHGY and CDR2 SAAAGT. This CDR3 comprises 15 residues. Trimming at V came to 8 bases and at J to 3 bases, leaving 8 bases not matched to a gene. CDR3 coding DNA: TGTGCCAGCGTCTCCATTAGCGGGGGCTACAATGAGCAGTTCTTC. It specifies CASVSISGGYNEQFF.

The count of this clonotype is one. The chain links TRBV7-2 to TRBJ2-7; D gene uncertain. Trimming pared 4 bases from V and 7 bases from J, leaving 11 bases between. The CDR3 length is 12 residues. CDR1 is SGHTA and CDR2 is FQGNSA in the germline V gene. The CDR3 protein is CASSSQGWEQYF. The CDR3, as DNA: TGTGCCAGCAGCTCCCAAGGGTGGGAGCAGTACTTC.

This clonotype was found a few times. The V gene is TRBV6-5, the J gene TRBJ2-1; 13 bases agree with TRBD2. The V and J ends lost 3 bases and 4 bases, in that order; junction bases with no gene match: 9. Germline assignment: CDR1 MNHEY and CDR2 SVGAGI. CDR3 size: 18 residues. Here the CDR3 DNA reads TGTGCCAGCAGTTATGACGGACTAGCGGGGGCCCTGTACAATGAGCAGTTCTTC. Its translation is CASSYDGLAGALYNEQFF.

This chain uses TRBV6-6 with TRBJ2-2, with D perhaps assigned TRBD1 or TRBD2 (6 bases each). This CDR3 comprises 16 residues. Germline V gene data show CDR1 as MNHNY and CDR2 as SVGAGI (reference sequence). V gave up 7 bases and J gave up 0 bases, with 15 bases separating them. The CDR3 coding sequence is TGTGCCAGCAAAATCCGGGGGCGTACGAACACCGGGGAGCTGTTTTTT. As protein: CASKIRGRTNTGELFF.

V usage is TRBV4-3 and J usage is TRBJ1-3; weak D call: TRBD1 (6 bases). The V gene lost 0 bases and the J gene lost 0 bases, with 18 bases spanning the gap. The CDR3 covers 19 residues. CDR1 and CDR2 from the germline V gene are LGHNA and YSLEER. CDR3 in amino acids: CASSQDRTEVISSGNTIYF. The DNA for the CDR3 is TGCGCCAGCAGCCAAGATCGGACAGAAGTGATCAGCTCTGGAAACACCATATATTTT.

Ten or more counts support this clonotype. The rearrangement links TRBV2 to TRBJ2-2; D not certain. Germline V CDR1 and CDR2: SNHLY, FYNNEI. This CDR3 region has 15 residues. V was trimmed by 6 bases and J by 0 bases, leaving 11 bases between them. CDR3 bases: TGTGCCAGCAGCCCCACGGTCGCGAACACCGGGGAGCTGTTTTTT. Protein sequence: CASSPTVANTGELFF.

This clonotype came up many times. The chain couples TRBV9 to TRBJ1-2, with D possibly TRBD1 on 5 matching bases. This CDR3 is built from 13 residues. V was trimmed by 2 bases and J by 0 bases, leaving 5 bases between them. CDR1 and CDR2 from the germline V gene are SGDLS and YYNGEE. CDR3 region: CASSVGANYGYTF. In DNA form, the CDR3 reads TGTGCCAGCAGCGTGGGGGCTAACTATGGCTACACCTTC.

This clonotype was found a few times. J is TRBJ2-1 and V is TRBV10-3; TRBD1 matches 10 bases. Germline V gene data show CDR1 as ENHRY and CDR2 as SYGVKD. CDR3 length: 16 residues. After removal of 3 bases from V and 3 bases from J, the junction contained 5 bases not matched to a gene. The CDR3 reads CAISDYGTGDYNEQFF. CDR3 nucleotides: TGTGCCATCAGTGATTACGGGACAGGGGACTACAATGAGCAGTTCTTC.

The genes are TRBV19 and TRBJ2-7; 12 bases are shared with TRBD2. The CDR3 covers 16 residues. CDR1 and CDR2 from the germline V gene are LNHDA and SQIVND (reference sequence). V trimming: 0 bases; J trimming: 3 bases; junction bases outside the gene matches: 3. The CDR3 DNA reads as TGTGCCAGTAGTATAGACCGACTAGCGGGGGTCTACGAGCAGTACTTC. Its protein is CASSIDRLAGVYEQYF.